The 27 T cell receptor beta chains below come from one sample, sequenced in a study of cytomegalovirus exposure and HLA in healthy donors. A multiplex PCR was run with 60 Vbeta primers and 13 Jbeta primers. Repertoires were generated with immunoSEQ multiplex PCR, while TCRdb's copy carries only in-frame clones and drops some. The sample yields about 130,000 clones, about three quarters seen once. Sequenced: PBMCs. These receptors were obtained from a man in his forties in good health and CMV-seropositive.

This chain connects TRBV21-1 to TRBJ2-5; TRBD2 is the table's D call and was not checked against the DNA. TRBV21-1 is a known pseudogene. The CDR3 is 16 residues long. Written as DNA, the CDR3 is TGTGCCAGCAGCAAAGGCGGGCTAGCGGGAGCCGAGACCCAGTACTTC. It codes for CASSKGGLAGAETQYF.

The chain is built from TRBV2 and TRBJ2-7; 8 positions agree with TRBD2. CDR3 length: 17 residues. With V trimmed by 7 bases and J by 0 bases, 14 bases remained unmatched. Per the germline V gene, CDR1 is SNHLY and CDR2 is FYNNEI. The CDR3 sequence is CASTGRVRFPSSYEQYF. In DNA form, the CDR3 reads TGTGCCAGCACCGGGAGGGTTAGATTTCCAAGCTCCTACGAGCAGTACTTC. Supplemented by reference TRBV2 and TRBJ2-7, the full variable domain reads EPEVTQTPSHQVTQMGQEVILRCVPISNHLYFYWYRQILGQKVEFLVSFYNNEISEKSEIFDDQFSVERPDGSNFTLKIRSTKLEDSAMYFCASTGRVRFPSSYEQYFGPGTRLTVT.

The chain is built from TRBV15 and TRBJ1-4; D is perhaps TRBD1 (6 bases). Trimming removed 5 bases from V and 4 bases from J, with 14 bases in between. The CDR3 is made up of 15 amino acids. The germline V gene encodes CDR1 LNHNV and CDR2 YYDKDF (reference sequence). The CDR3 is CATSERGGDNEKLFF. The CDR3 DNA reads as TGTGCCACCAGCGAACGAGGGGGAGATAATGAAAAACTGTTTTTT.

The gene calls are TRBV6-1 and TRBJ1-6; TRBD1 is a possible D gene (5 bases). The CDR3 loop spans 15 amino acids. The germline gives CDR1 MNHNS, CDR2 SASEGT. Trimming took 2 bases from V and 7 from J, leaving 12 bases between them. CDR3 protein: CASSENPGGNSPLHF. CDR3 nucleotide sequence: TGTGCCAGCAGTGAAAATCCCGGGGGAAATTCACCCCTCCACTTT.

The chain uses TRBV25-1 and TRBJ1-1, with D possibly matching TRBD1 (6 bases). Trimming shortened V by 0 bases and J by 1 base, and 12 bases separated the two germline ends. Germline assignment: CDR1 MGHDK and CDR2 SYGVNS. The CDR3 is 16 residues long. In nucleotides, the CDR3 is TGTGCCAGCAGTGAATATAAGGTACAGGGGAACACTGAAGCTTTCTTT. It yields the protein CASSEYKVQGNTEAFF.

This clone appeared a single time. The chain employs TRBV7-2 and TRBJ2-1; TRBD1 aligns across 7 bases. The V gene end was trimmed by 5 bases and the J gene end by 9 bases; junction bases not matched to a gene: 7. CDR3 size: 13 residues. Germline CDR1 reads SGHTA; CDR2 reads FQGNSA. The CDR3 is CASSQQQGSEQFF. In DNA, the CDR3 is TGTGCCAGCAGCCAACAACAGGGGAGTGAGCAGTTCTTC.

The rearrangement joins TRBV6-5 to TRBJ2-5; 7 bases align to TRBD1. The CDR3 length is 16 residues. Losses at the gene ends were 0 bases for V and 0 bases for J; bases not matched to a gene: 4. The germline V gene encodes CDR1 MNHEY and CDR2 SVGAGI. In DNA, the CDR3 is TGTGCCAGCAGTTACTCCGGGACAGTATACCAAGAGACCCAGTACTTC. It translates to CASSYSGTVYQETQYF.

The gene calls are TRBV28 and TRBJ1-6, with 10 bases matching TRBD1. CDR3 size: 14 residues. The germline gives CDR1 MDHEN, CDR2 SYDVKM. J gave up 7 bases and V 7 bases, and 4 bases lay outside the gene matches. As DNA, the CDR3 is TGTGCCAGCATCCCGGGACAGGGGAATTCACCCCTCCACTTT. This sequence encodes CASIPGQGNSPLHF.

The rearrangement uses TRBV5-1 and TRBJ1-2, with TRBD1 identical over 11 bases. J gave up 3 bases and V 4 bases, and 5 bases lay outside the gene matches. CDR1 SGHRS and CDR2 YFSETQ come from the germline V gene. The CDR3 has 15 residues. The CDR3 protein is CASSTRGQGDYGYTF. In DNA, the CDR3 is TGCGCCAGCAGCACCCGGGGACAGGGGGACTATGGCTACACCTTC.

The V call is TRBV25-1, the J call TRBJ2-2, with 7 bases that match TRBD1. This CDR3 has 16 amino acids. Germline V CDR1 and CDR2: MGHDK, SYGVNS. J gave up 2 bases and V 6 bases, and 9 bases lay outside the gene matches. CDR3 sequence: CASRDGGQLNTGELFF. For the CDR3, the DNA is TGTGCCAGCAGAGATGGGGGACAGCTAAACACCGGGGAGCTGTTTTTT.

The chain is built from TRBV19 and TRBJ2-7; maybe TRBD1 (6 bases). Trimming removed 5 bases from V and 2 bases from J, with 7 bases in between. In germline, CDR1 is LNHDA, CDR2 SQIVND (reference sequence). This CDR3 has 12 amino acids. The CDR3 is CASSEGAYEQYF. CDR3 bases: TGTGCCAGTAGTGAGGGGGCCTACGAGCAGTACTTC.

The V and J genes are TRBV5-1 and TRBJ2-1; 14 nucleotides match TRBD2. With V trimmed by 5 bases and J by 4 bases, 5 bases remained unmatched. This CDR3 has 16 amino acids. CDR1 is SGHRS, CDR2 YFSETQ, per germline. DNA of the CDR3: TGCGCCAGCAGTCACGGGACTAGCGGGAGTTACAATGAGCAGTTCTTC. Its protein is CASSHGTSGSYNEQFF.

This clone turned up a few times. The V and J genes are TRBV2 and TRBJ2-1; 8 bases align to TRBD2. This CDR3 is 14 amino acids long. Germline CDR1 SNHLY, CDR2 FYNNEI. Trimming removed 8 bases from V and 2 bases from J; junction bases left unmatched: 5. The CDR3 nucleotides are TGTGCCAGCCATAAGCGGGGGACCTACAATGAGCAGTTCTTC. Residues: CASHKRGTYNEQFF.

V is TRBV30 and J is TRBJ2-6, with D perhaps matching TRBD2 (6 bases). Germline values: CDR1 GTSNPN, CDR2 SVGIG (reference sequence). CDR3 length: 13 residues. The V end lost 8 bases, the J end lost 4 bases, and 12 bases lay between the germline ends. CDR3 DNA: TGTGCCCTCGGGGCGGGGGGGGCCAACGTCCTGACTTTC. Protein sequence: CALGAGGANVLTF. Full variable domain (rest looked up from reference TRBV30 and TRBJ2-6): SQTIHQWPATLVQPVGSPLSLECTVEGTSNPNLYWYRQAAGRGLQLLFYSVGIGQISSEVPQNLSASRPQDRQFILSSKKLLLSDSGFYLCALGAGGANVLTFGAGSRLTVL.

This rearrangement joins TRBV18 to TRBJ1-1; D is ambiguous. Trimming stripped 2 bases from V and 2 bases from J, with 9 bases between. Germline V gene lookup returns CDR1 KGHSH and CDR2 LQKENI. This CDR3 contains 14 residues. CDR3: CASSPNRGNTEAFF. CDR3 bases: TGTGCCAGCTCACCAAATCGGGGTAACACTGAAGCTTTCTTT.

The chain uses TRBV19 and TRBJ2-2, with D possibly being TRBD1 (5 bases). The CDR3 extends over 15 amino acids. Per germline, CDR1 LNHDA and CDR2 SQIVND (reference sequence). Trimming left V 10 bases short and J 6 bases short, with 21 bases between. The CDR3 loop is CATGSRLDRSGELFF. Here the CDR3 DNA reads TGTGCCACCGGATCTCGACTCGACAGATCCGGGGAGCTGTTTTTT.

The V gene is TRBV11-1, the J gene TRBJ2-7; tentatively, D is TRBD1 (5 bases). Germline V gives CDR1 SGHAT, CDR2 FQDESV (reference sequence). CDR3 length: 16 residues. Trimming shortened V by 2 bases and J by 0 bases, and 14 bases separated the two germline ends. The CDR3 region has the DNA TGTGCCAGCAGCTTAACCAGGGTACAGAACTCCTACGAGCAGTACTTC. It codes for CASSLTRVQNSYEQYF.

The chain carries TRBV27 and TRBJ2-5; TRBD2 might be the D (5 bases). The CDR3 spans 16 residues. Trimming took off 5 bases at V and 2 bases at J, with 18 bases between the two ends. The germline V gene has CDR1 MNHEY and CDR2 SMNVEV (reference sequence). The DNA of the CDR3 is TGTGCCAGCAGTCCTATAACCCCTAGCCGACAAGAGACCCAGTACTTC. Translating it yields CASSPITPSRQETQYF.

The chain links TRBV28 to TRBJ1-2, with 9 positions matching TRBD1. The CDR3 has 17 residues. The germline gives CDR1 MDHEN, CDR2 SYDVKM. After removal of 2 bases from V and 2 bases from J, the junction contained 9 bases not matched to a gene. The DNA for the CDR3 is TGTGCCAGCAGTTTAGCTACCGGGACAGGGACAAACTATGGCTACACCTTC. Its protein product is CASSLATGTGTNYGYTF.

The chain combines TRBV16 with TRBJ1-5; 8 nucleotides line up with TRBD1. Trimming cost V 0 bases and J 6 bases; bases outside gene matches: 7. CDR3 length: 16 amino acids. Per germline, CDR1 KGHSY and CDR2 FQNENV. CDR3 in amino acids: CASSQSGQGAVQPQHF. CDR3 in DNA: TGTGCCAGCAGCCAATCCGGTCAGGGGGCAGTTCAGCCCCAGCATTTT.

This clone was detected a few times. The CDR3 region is CAWSREGANTEAFF. The CDR3 nucleotides are TGTGCCTGGAGTCGGGAGGGTGCGAACACTGAAGCTTTCTTT. J is TRBJ1-1 and V is TRBV30; D is undetermined. The germline gives CDR1 GTSNPN, CDR2 SVGIG (reference sequence). Between the trimmed V and J ends, which lost 2 bases and 1 base, there was a span of 11 bases. This CDR3 has 14 residues.

This chain links TRBV19 with TRBJ1-2; D is unresolved. The CDR3 consists of 14 residues. Germline lookup yields CDR1 LNHDA and CDR2 SQIVND (reference sequence). Trimming shortened V by 11 bases and J by 4 bases, and 20 bases separated the two germline ends. The CDR3, as DNA: TGTGCCCACGGGGAAGCCCTCATTTTCTATGGCTACACCTTC. Its translation is CAHGEALIFYGYTF.

CDR3: CASSVGDRSTGYTF. As DNA, the CDR3 is TGTGCCAGCAGCGTGGGGGACAGGTCAACAGGCTACACCTTC. The V call is TRBV9, the J call TRBJ1-2; 8 bases align to TRBD1. V shed 2 bases, J shed 8 bases, and the junction held 8 bases outside the gene matches. This CDR3 has 14 amino acids. CDR1 is SGDLS, CDR2 YYNGEE, per germline.

The genes are TRBV5-4 and TRBJ2-1, with 8 bases identical to TRBD1. Germline V lookup: CDR1 SGHNT, CDR2 YYREEE (reference sequence). This CDR3 contains 15 residues. V shed 3 bases, J shed 0 bases, and the junction held 2 bases outside the gene matches. CDR3 nucleotides: TGTGCCAGCAGCTCCAGGGGGCACTCCTACAATGAGCAGTTCTTC. It specifies CASSSRGHSYNEQFF.

This clone appeared a few times. The chain combines TRBV28 with TRBJ2-3; 10 bases map to TRBD1. The CDR3 consists of 17 residues. J gave up 8 bases and V 1 base, and 12 bases lay outside the gene matches. In germline, CDR1 is MDHEN, CDR2 SYDVKM. CDR3 nucleotides: TGTGCCAGCAGTTTATTCGGGACAGGGGAAAATGGAGGTACGCAGTATTTT. Its protein is CASSLFGTGENGGTQYF.

This clone was seen a handful of times. The identical CDR3 is also encoded by other nucleotide sequences in the sample. V gene TRBV7-2 combines with J gene TRBJ2-7; 8 nucleotides line up with TRBD1. The CDR3 totals 16 residues. V lost 5 bases, J lost 2 bases, and 11 bases stayed unmatched. The germline V gene encodes CDR1 SGHTA and CDR2 FQGNSA. CDR3 DNA sequence: TGTGCCAGCAGCCCATTCGGAACAGGGGGTCCCTACGAGCAGTACTTC. It is translated as CASSPFGTGGPYEQYF.

The rearrangement joins TRBV6-5 to TRBJ1-6; possibly TRBD1 for D (6 bases). Trimming took off 5 bases at V and 10 bases at J, with 15 bases between the two ends. Germline-derived CDR1 and CDR2 are MNHEY and SVGAGI. The CDR3 is 14 residues long. The CDR3 spells CASSRQVVGSPLHF. The CDR3 region has the DNA TGTGCCAGCAGTAGACAGGTAGTTGGGTCACCCCTCCACTTT.